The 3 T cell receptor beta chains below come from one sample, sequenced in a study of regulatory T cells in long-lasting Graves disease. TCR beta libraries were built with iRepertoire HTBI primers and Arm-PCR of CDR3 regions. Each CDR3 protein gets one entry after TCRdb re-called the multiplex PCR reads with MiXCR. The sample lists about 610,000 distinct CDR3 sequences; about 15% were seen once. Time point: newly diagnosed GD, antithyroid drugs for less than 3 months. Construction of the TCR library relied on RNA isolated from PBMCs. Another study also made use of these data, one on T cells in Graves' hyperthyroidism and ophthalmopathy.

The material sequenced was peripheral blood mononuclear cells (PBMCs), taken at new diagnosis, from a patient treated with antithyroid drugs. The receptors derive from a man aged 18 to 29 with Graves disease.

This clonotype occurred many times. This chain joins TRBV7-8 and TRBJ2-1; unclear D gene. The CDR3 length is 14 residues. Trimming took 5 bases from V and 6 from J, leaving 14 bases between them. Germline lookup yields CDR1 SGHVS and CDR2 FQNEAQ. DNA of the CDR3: TGTGCCAGCAGCCACCTAACAGAAAGCAATGAGCAGTTCTTC. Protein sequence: CASSHLTESNEQFF.

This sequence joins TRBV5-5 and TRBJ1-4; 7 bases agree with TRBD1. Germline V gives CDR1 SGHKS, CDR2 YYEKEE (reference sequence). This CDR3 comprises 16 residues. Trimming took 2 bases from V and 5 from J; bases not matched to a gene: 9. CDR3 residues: CASSFKTGSRNEKLFF. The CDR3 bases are TGTGCCAGCAGCTTTAAGACAGGGAGTAGGAATGAAAAACTGTTTTTT.

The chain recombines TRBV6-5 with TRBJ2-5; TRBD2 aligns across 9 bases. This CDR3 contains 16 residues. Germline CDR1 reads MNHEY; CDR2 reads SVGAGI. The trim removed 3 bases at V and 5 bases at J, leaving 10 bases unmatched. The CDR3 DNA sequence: TGTGCCAGCAGTTATTACAGGGCGGGAGGGCCGGAGACCCAGTACTTC. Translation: CASSYYRAGGPETQYF.